This T cell receptor (beta chain) was profiled in a study of cytotoxic CD8 clonotypes in ibrutinib-treated CLL. Method: immunoSEQ multiplex PCR; TCRdb's copy keeps in-frame clones and lacks some. The sample lists some 300,000 clones, almost 80% occurring once. This sequence was found in a human donor with chronic lymphocytic leukemia. This material consisted of PBMCs, taken before ibrutinib treatment.

The CDR3 loop reads CASFGTGELFF. CDR3 bases: TGTGCCAGCTTTGGCACCGGGGAGCTGTTTTTT. The rearrangement links TRBV6-5 to TRBJ2-2; D is unresolved. The germline V gene encodes CDR1 MNHEY and CDR2 SVGAGI. V dropped 8 bases and J dropped 4 bases, with 5 bases sitting between them. The CDR3 contains 11 residues.